The 5 T cell receptor beta chains presented below share a single source sample, sequenced in a study of shared clonotypes between healthy human individuals (TCRdb year 2020). For the CD8 naive samples, CD45RO-negative cells were positively selected for CCR7, yielding a CD45RA+CCR7+ population from which TemRA cells were excluded. The library was prepared using the immunoSEQ multiplex PCR assay. TCRdb stores this immuneACCESS table with in-frame sequences only. Part of the clones is absent; in the studies checked, under half of the shortfall reflects unresolved V genes, and no reason is known for the rest. The sample table contains just over 2,000,000 clones; only one count was recorded for about 95% of them. 0.85% to 1.3% of the sample lies in the top ten. Material: naive CD8+ T cells sorted from blood. Per the publication, the cell subset or site label means: CD45RA+CCR7+. These receptors were obtained from a man between 18 and 29 years old in good health.

This chain connects TRBV6-5 to TRBJ2-3; 11 nucleotides agree with TRBD1. Trimming at V came to 5 bases and at J to 3 bases, leaving 4 bases not matched to a gene. Germline assignment: CDR1 MNHEY and CDR2 SVGAGI. The CDR3 is made up of 15 amino acids. The CDR3 sequence is CASSRTGGATDTQYF. The CDR3 DNA is TGTGCCAGCAGTAGGACAGGGGGCGCGACAGATACGCAGTATTTT.

V and J are TRBV10-3 and TRBJ2-1; 7 nucleotides line up with TRBD1. The junction had 12 bases not matched to a gene; V was cut back by 3 bases and J by 7 bases. Germline CDR1 is ENHRY and CDR2 is SYGVKD. The CDR3 extends over 16 amino acids. This CDR3 is CAISDLVEGALNEQFF. Written as DNA, the CDR3 is TGTGCCATCAGTGATTTAGTCGAGGGGGCCCTTAATGAGCAGTTCTTC.

This clone was recorded once. This rearrangement joins TRBV6-5 to TRBJ2-2; D possibly corresponds to TRBD1 (6 bases). The CDR3 is 14 residues long. The ends were cut back, 7 bases at V and 2 bases at J, with 11 bases in the middle. Germline assignment: CDR1 MNHEY and CDR2 SVGAGI. CDR3 protein: CASTDSFNTGELFF. DNA for the CDR3: TGTGCCAGCACGGACAGCTTCAACACCGGGGAGCTGTTTTTT.

The V and J genes are TRBV27 and TRBJ2-1; D uncertain. CDR3 length equals 12 residues. The germline V gene encodes CDR1 MNHEY and CDR2 SMNVEV (reference sequence). V was shortened by 5 bases and J by 10 bases, with 12 bases between the two germline ends. For the CDR3, the DNA is TGTGCCAGCAGTCCCTACCTAGGAGAGCAGTTCTTC. The encoded protein is CASSPYLGEQFF.

The chain uses TRBV28 and TRBJ2-2; 12 bases are a match to TRBD2. Germline CDR1 and CDR2: MDHEN and SYDVKM. This CDR3 has 15 residues. The V gene end was trimmed by 3 bases and the J gene end by 5 bases; junction bases not matched to a gene: 1. CDR3 sequence: CASSLLAGGTGELFF. CDR3 DNA sequence: TGTGCCAGCAGTTTGCTAGCGGGAGGGACCGGGGAGCTGTTTTTT.